The 2 T cell receptor beta chains below all came from one sample that was sequenced in a study of blood T cell repertoires in COVID-19. Only in-frame clones appear in the TCRdb table, and some are missing; sequencing was by immunoSEQ multiplex PCR. The sample yields around 250,000 clones, more than 75% seen once. Sequencing input: peripheral blood. These receptors were collected from a woman aged 70-85 years with active or convalescent COVID-19.

This chain links TRBV15 with TRBJ1-2; 9 bases line up with TRBD1. Per germline, CDR1 LNHNV and CDR2 YYDKDF (reference sequence). CDR3 size: 18 residues. V lost 1 base, J lost 5 bases, and 14 bases stayed unmatched. As DNA, the CDR3 is TGTGCCACCAGCAGAGGCTCGGGACTAGGGACAGGGACGTATGGCTACACCTTC. This sequence encodes CATSRGSGLGTGTYGYTF. The full variable domain, rest sourced from reference TRBV15 and TRBJ1-2, is DAMVIQNPRYQVTQFGKPVTLSCSQTLNHNVMYWYQQKSSQAPKLLFHYYDKDFNNEADTPDNFQSRRPNTSFCFLDIRSPGLGDTAMYLCATSRGSGLGTGTYGYTFGSGTRLTVV.

The V call is TRBV18, the J call TRBJ1-6, with 7 positions matching TRBD1. The CDR3 totals 16 residues. CDR1 and CDR2 from the germline V gene are KGHSH and LQKENI. V shed 4 bases and J 0 bases; nucleotides not matched to a gene: 3. CDR3 loop: CASSQGAGSYNSPLHF. As DNA, the CDR3 is TGTGCCAGCTCACAGGGGGCCGGCTCCTATAATTCACCCCTCCACTTT.